Following are 25 T cell receptor beta chains from one sample sequenced in a study of response to subunit inactivated influenza vaccine (dated by TCRdb to the late 2010s). Library construction relied on RT-PCR. Sequencing took place on an Illumina HiSeq 2500. TCRdb reran the public reads through fastp at Q25 and MiXCR, keeping productive beta chains. For every CDR3 protein sequence, its rows merge into one entry that carries the most common genes and DNA. The sample table contains hundreds of thousands of distinct CDR3 sequences; only one count was recorded for around 15% of them. About 7.4% of the sample rests with the top ten. The input for sequencing was PBMCs from blood, taken approximately 15 days before vaccination. The receptors come from a man in his fifties or sixties who received an inactivated influenza vaccine. Donor details come from another sample of the same person, matched by shared clones.

CDR3 coding DNA: TGCAGTGCTAGGGGGGACAGGGACTTCTATGGCTACACCTTC. Encoded protein: CSARGDRDFYGYTF. The chain has TRBV20-1 and TRBJ1-2; 9 bases line up with TRBD1. Germline V lookup: CDR1 DFQATT, CDR2 SNEGSKA (reference sequence). There are 14 residues in the CDR3. The V segment lost 3 bases and the J segment 4 bases; nucleotides outside the gene matches: 6.

This clonotype was seen a few times. This sequence joins TRBV5-1 and TRBJ1-1; 8 bases match TRBD1. Germline CDR1 is SGHRS and CDR2 is YFSETQ. With V trimmed by 4 bases and J by 0 bases, 5 bases remained unmatched. The CDR3 loop spans 15 amino acids. In DNA form, the CDR3 reads TGCGCCAGCAGCAAACGGGACAGGTTGAACACTGAAGCTTTCTTT. Protein sequence: CASSKRDRLNTEAFF.

Only a few counts were recorded for this clonotype. The CDR3 DNA sequence: TGTGCCAGCAGCGTAGCCCTGGGAGCGGGAGATACAGATACGCAGTATTTT. Protein: CASSVALGAGDTDTQYF. V and J are TRBV9 and TRBJ2-3, with TRBD2 matching 8 bases. This CDR3 is 17 amino acids long. Germline values: CDR1 SGDLS, CDR2 YYNGEE. With 0 bases clipped from V and 3 bases from J, the junction kept 9 bases outside the gene matches.

This clonotype was seen a few times. The chain carries TRBV7-2 and TRBJ2-2; D possibly uses TRBD1 or TRBD2 (5 bases each). V was pared by 1 base and J by 10 bases, with 13 bases between. Germline V gene lookup returns CDR1 SGHTA and CDR2 FQGNSA. This CDR3 is 14 amino acids long. The CDR3 is CASSLVQGPVELFF. CDR3 nucleotides: TGTGCCAGCAGCTTAGTTCAGGGACCCGTGGAGCTGTTTTTT.

This clonotype was seen repeatedly, ten times or more. The CDR3 DNA sequence: TGTGCCAGCAGTCCGACAGGGTTTAATTCACCCCTCCACTTT. Translated: CASSPTGFNSPLHF. The rearrangement uses TRBV12-3 or TRBV12-4 and TRBJ1-6; 7 bases match TRBD1. The CDR3 runs to 14 residues. Germline trimming cut 5 bases from V and 6 bases from J; bases unmatched to any gene: 4.

There are a few counts of this clonotype. The V gene is TRBV10-3, the J gene TRBJ2-7, with TRBD2 matching over 11 bases. CDR1 is ENHRY and CDR2 is SYGVKD in the germline V gene. V was pared by 5 bases and J by 4 bases, with 10 bases of the junction left unmatched. The CDR3 consists of 16 residues. CDR3 DNA sequence: TGTGCCATCAGTTCATTTTTAGCGGGAGGGCCGTACGAGCAGTACTTC. Translation: CAISSFLAGGPYEQYF.

Only a few counts were recorded for this clonotype. The chain couples TRBV20-1 to TRBJ2-3, with TRBD2 matching 8 bases. V shed 6 bases, J shed 5 bases, and the junction held 10 bases outside the gene matches. The CDR3 is made up of 14 amino acids. Germline-derived CDR1 and CDR2 are DFQATT and SNEGSKA (reference sequence). The CDR3 coding sequence is TGCAGTGCAAGCTTTCGGCGGGGGGAAGATACGCAGTATTTT. Its protein product is CSASFRRGEDTQYF.

The chain uses TRBV28 and TRBJ2-6, with TRBD2 identical over 12 bases. CDR3 length: 20 amino acids. V shed 2 bases, J shed 0 bases, and the junction held 8 bases outside the gene matches. Germline values: CDR1 MDHEN, CDR2 SYDVKM. The CDR3: CASSLRSTSGGSSGANVLTF. The CDR3 bases are TGTGCCAGCAGTTTAAGGTCGACTAGCGGGGGTAGCTCTGGGGCCAACGTCCTGACTTTC.

The chain combines TRBV3-1 with TRBJ2-5; the D gene could be TRBD1 or TRBD2 (5 bases each). CDR1 and CDR2 from the germline V gene are LGHDT and YNNKEL (reference sequence). The CDR3 has 14 residues. V lost 4 bases and J lost 7, with 16 bases in between. As DNA, the CDR3 is TGTGCCAGCAGCCCTCTTACAGGCCGGGGGACCCAGTACTTC. Its protein is CASSPLTGRGTQYF.

This clonotype was recorded a few times. This chain links TRBV20-1 with TRBJ2-1; TRBD2 matches at 9 bases. CDR3 length: 17 residues. With 0 bases clipped from V and 4 bases from J, the junction kept 10 bases outside the gene matches. Germline V gives CDR1 DFQATT, CDR2 SNEGSKA (reference sequence). CDR3 coding DNA: TGCAGTGCTAGAGATGAGGGCGGGAGGGCCAAGTACAATGAGCAGTTCTTC. This codes for CSARDEGGRAKYNEQFF.

The chain links TRBV5-3 to TRBJ2-7; D call uncertain. TRBV5-3 has ORF status, its function being uncertain. Between the trimmed V and J ends, which lost 3 bases and 2 bases, there was a span of 12 bases. The CDR3 runs 14 residues. The CDR3 DNA reads TGTGCCAGAAGCTCAAGGACGGAAACCTACGAGCAGTACTTC. Amino acids: CARSSRTETYEQYF.

This sequence joins TRBV24-1 and TRBJ2-5; 7 positions match TRBD2. Germline CDR1 reads KGHDR; CDR2 reads SFDVKD. This CDR3 spans 14 amino acids. The V gene end was trimmed by 9 bases and the J gene end by 1 base; junction bases not matched to a gene: 7. The CDR3 region is CATQGRGGQETQYF. The DNA for the CDR3 is TGTGCCACCCAAGGGAGGGGTGGCCAAGAGACCCAGTACTTC.

This clonotype has more than one count but fewer than ten. The chain is built from TRBV4-3 and TRBJ2-7; TRBD2 agrees at 9 bases. The CDR3 consists of 16 residues. The germline V gene has CDR1 LGHNA and CDR2 YSLEER. V trimming: 0 bases; J trimming: 3 bases; junction bases outside the gene matches: 6. Here the CDR3 reads CASSQDGREGRYEQYF. The CDR3 nucleotides read TGCGCCAGCAGCCAAGATGGGCGGGAGGGCCGCTACGAGCAGTACTTC.

The gene calls are TRBV9 and TRBJ2-1; tentatively, D is TRBD1 or TRBD2 (5 bases each). The length of the CDR3 is 16 residues. CDR1 and CDR2 (germline): SGDLS, YYNGEE. V was shortened by 5 bases and J by 4 bases, with 19 bases between the two germline ends. The chain's CDR3 is CASSVTGPPQYNEQFF. CDR3 bases: TGTGCCAGCAGTGTAACGGGGCCTCCCCAATACAATGAGCAGTTCTTC.

The chain couples TRBV5-1 to TRBJ2-5, with D unresolved. CDR1 is SGHRS and CDR2 is YFSETQ in the germline V gene. Trimming shortened V by 3 bases and J by 3 bases, and 18 bases separated the two germline ends. CDR3 length equals 16 residues. The CDR3 DNA is TGCGCCAGCAGCTGGGGTCGGGCGGAACTTAAAGAGACCCAGTACTTC. This codes for CASSWGRAELKETQYF.

This clonotype was recorded at least ten times. This chain links TRBV12-3 or TRBV12-4 with TRBJ2-5; D call uncertain. The V gene lost 6 bases and the J gene lost 7 bases, with 12 bases spanning the gap. The CDR3 extends over 12 amino acids. The chain's CDR3 is CASRDEFLTQYF. The CDR3 bases are TGTGCCAGCAGGGATGAGTTTTTGACCCAGTACTTC.

This chain connects TRBV30 to TRBJ2-7; D might be TRBD1 (6 bases). The CDR3 has 13 residues. Trimming left V 5 bases short and J 0 bases short, with 11 bases between. The germline gives CDR1 GTSNPN, CDR2 SVGIG (reference sequence). CDR3 nucleotide sequence: TGTGCCTGGGACAGGCACCCCTCCTACGAGCAGTACTTC. Translation gives CAWDRHPSYEQYF.

There are many counts of this clonotype. CDR3 nucleotide sequence: TGTGCCAGCAGTTACCCCCGGGGGAGAACGACCTACGAGCAGTACTTC. This encodes CASSYPRGRTTYEQYF. This chain links TRBV6-2 or TRBV6-3 with TRBJ2-7, with a weak D call TRBD2 (6 bases). V gave up 2 bases and J gave up 2 bases, with 16 bases separating them. The CDR3 consists of 16 residues. Germline loops: CDR1 MNHEY, CDR2 SVGEGT.

This chain connects TRBV7-2 to TRBJ2-1, with TRBD2 as a possible D gene (6 bases). V was pared by 5 bases and J by 9 bases, with 17 bases between. Germline assignment: CDR1 SGHTA and CDR2 FQGNSA. The CDR3 extends over 14 amino acids. The CDR3 reads CASSTVGGAGEQFF. Written as DNA, the CDR3 is TGTGCCAGCAGCACCGTTGGCGGGGCGGGTGAGCAGTTCTTC. The full variable domain, in which reference TRBV7-2 and TRBJ2-1 provide the parts outside the CDR3, is GAGVSQSPSNKVTEKGKDVELRCDPISGHTALYWYRQSLGQGLEFLIYFQGNSAPDKSGLPSDRFSAERTGGSVSTLTIQRTQQEDSAVYLCASSTVGGAGEQFFGPGTRLTVL.

V gene TRBV7-2 combines with J gene TRBJ2-1; D is undetermined. Trimming took 1 base from V and 6 from J, leaving 7 bases between them. The V gene's germline CDR1 is SGHTA and CDR2 FQGNSA. The length of the CDR3 is 13 residues. In DNA, the CDR3 is TGTGCCAGCAGCTTAGTTCGAGCCAATGAGCAGTTCTTC. It encodes CASSLVRANEQFF.

This clonotype has just a few counts. The V and J genes are TRBV7-9 and TRBJ1-4, with D unclear. There are 13 residues in the CDR3. Trimming shortened V by 2 bases and J by 8 bases, and 9 bases separated the two germline ends. CDR1 and CDR2 (germline): SEHNR, FQNEAQ (reference sequence). The CDR3 sequence is CASSLWVGEKLFF. The CDR3, as DNA: TGTGCCAGCAGCTTATGGGTTGGGGAAAAACTGTTTTTT.

This clonotype showed up just a few times. The chain uses TRBV12-3 or TRBV12-4 and TRBJ2-7; either TRBD1 or TRBD2 may fit D (5 bases each). CDR3 length equals 14 residues. V lost 6 bases, J lost 5 bases, and 17 bases lay in between. The CDR3 DNA reads TGTGCCAGCAGGCGACGGGACGGAGGTAACGAGCAGTACTTC. It is translated as CASRRRDGGNEQYF.

This clonotype was seen a handful of times. The chain is built from TRBV6-5 and TRBJ2-5; D unresolved. Trimming left V 4 bases short and J 9 bases short, with 15 bases between. There are 13 residues in the CDR3. The germline CDR1 and CDR2 sequences are MNHEY and SVGAGI. CDR3 residues: CASSSYHLSSQYF. CDR3 sequence (DNA): TGTGCCAGCAGTTCCTACCACTTATCGTCCCAGTACTTC.

This clonotype occurred many times. The rearrangement joins TRBV4-2 to TRBJ2-1; either TRBD1 or TRBD2 may supply D (5 bases each). The CDR3 sequence is 14 residues long. CDR1 LGHNA and CDR2 YNFKEQ come from the germline V gene. Trimming shortened V by 4 bases and J by 6 bases, and 13 bases separated the two germline ends. The CDR3 nucleotides read TGTGCCAGCAGCCCCTGGGACGGATTCAATGAGCAGTTCTTC. Its translation: CASSPWDGFNEQFF.

The rearrangement links TRBV28 to TRBJ2-7; D may be TRBD1 (6 bases). This CDR3 contains 14 residues. Trimming shortened V by 5 bases and J by 3 bases, and 14 bases separated the two germline ends. The V gene's germline CDR1 is MDHEN and CDR2 SYDVKM. CDR3 protein: CASSPDRYLYEQYF. The CDR3, as DNA: TGTGCCAGCAGTCCGGACAGATATCTCTACGAGCAGTACTTC.